The entry below describes one T cell receptor beta chain. CDR3 length: 13 amino acids. V lost 7 bases and J lost 3, with 12 bases in between. Germline values: CDR1 SQVTM, CDR2 ANQGSEA. The PCR made use of 60 Vbeta and 13 Jbeta primers. Assay used: immunoSEQ multiplex PCR; TCRdb lists only in-frame clones, some missing. This sample has some 100,000 clones, with under 90% found just once. The data derive from a study of cytomegalovirus exposure and HLA in healthy donors. The chain uses TRBV29-1 and TRBJ1-4, with D possibly being TRBD1 (6 bases). Sequenced input: PBMCs. This TCR was recovered from a woman between 25 and 40 years old in good health and CMV-seronegative. The CDR3 DNA reads as TGCAGCGCAATACAGGGATCTAATGAAAAACTGTTTTTT. Its protein product is CSAIQGSNEKLFF.